This TCR beta chain was profiled in a study of blood T cell repertoires in COVID-19. Looking at the study overall: From the United States, Italy and Spain came samples of acute and convalescent COVID-19. Sample material is recorded as cDNA or gDNA derived from T cells, B-cell-depleted T cells, or PBMCs.

V lost 5 bases, J lost 7 bases, and 7 bases stayed unmatched. The CDR3 totals 14 residues. CDR1 is SEHNR, CDR2 FQNEAQ, per germline (reference sequence). The data were produced by immunoSEQ multiplex PCR, yet TCRdb's version contains in-frame clones alone and is incomplete. The table has roughly 190,000 clones, approximately 90% seen once. This receptor was taken from a man between 50 and 59 years old with acute or convalescent COVID-19. The sequencing sample was made of peripheral blood. This chain connects TRBV7-9 to TRBJ1-4; the match to TRBD1 covers 7 bases. The CDR3 sequence is CASSQGTATEKLFF. The CDR3 nucleotides read TGTGCCAGCAGCCAAGGGACAGCGACTGAAAAACTGTTTTTT.